A single sample is the source of the 21 T cell receptor beta chains below, sequenced in a study of cytomegalovirus exposure and HLA in healthy donors. Profiled with immunoSEQ multiplex PCR; TCRdb holds only in-frame clones, not every one. The sample holds 90,000 to 150,000 clones; 85% to 90% are singletons and the top ten take about 6%. The sequenced sample consisted of PBMCs. The receptors originated from a woman between 18 and 29 years old in good health and CMV-seropositive.

The chain couples TRBV5-1 to TRBJ2-7, with D possibly TRBD1 on 6 matching bases. CDR1 SGHRS and CDR2 YFSETQ come from the germline V gene. The V gene lost 3 bases and the J gene lost 6 bases, with 16 bases spanning the gap. The CDR3 length is 14 residues. DNA for the CDR3: TGCGCCAGCAGCTCCGGCCCAGGGGCCTCCGAGCAGTACTTC. It is translated as CASSSGPGASEQYF.

This clone came up once. The chain links TRBV19 to TRBJ2-7, with TRBD1 identical over 7 bases. Germline-derived CDR1 and CDR2 are LNHDA and SQIVND (reference sequence). J was trimmed by 2 bases and V by 3 bases; bases with no gene match: 7. The CDR3 covers 15 residues. The DNA of the CDR3 is TGTGCCAGTAGTATCAGGACAGGCGTCACCTACGAGCAGTACTTC. Translated, it gives CASSIRTGVTYEQYF.

The rearrangement uses TRBV4-1 and TRBJ2-2; 7 nucleotides match TRBD2. The germline V gene encodes CDR1 MGHRA and CDR2 YSYEKL. V lost 4 bases, J lost 0 bases, and 11 bases stayed unmatched. The CDR3 is 18 amino acids. The CDR3 nucleotides read TGCGCCAGCAGCCTGGGGGGGGTTTACAGGACGAACACCGGGGAGCTGTTTTTT. It is translated as CASSLGGVYRTNTGELFF.

In this sample, this clone turned up once. The chain is built from TRBV5-5 and TRBJ2-7; 11 positions agree with TRBD2. The CDR3 runs 17 residues. With 6 bases clipped from V and 4 bases from J, the junction kept 15 bases outside the gene matches. In germline, CDR1 is SGHKS, CDR2 YYEKEE (reference sequence). The CDR3 coding sequence is TGTGCCAGCACCACCAGCTGGCTAGCGGGAGGCTTATACGAGCAGTACTTC. Translating gives CASTTSWLAGGLYEQYF.

The gene calls are TRBV29-1 and TRBJ1-1; TRBD1 agrees at 7 bases. CDR3 length equals 13 residues. Germline V CDR1 and CDR2: SQVTM, ANQGSEA. The trim removed 5 bases at V and 5 bases at J, leaving 8 bases unmatched. This CDR3 reads CSVLRLQGTEAFF. The DNA of the CDR3 is TGCAGCGTTCTGAGACTACAGGGGACTGAAGCTTTCTTT.

J is TRBJ2-7 and V is TRBV5-4; D possibly corresponds to TRBD1 (6 bases). Germline CDR1 reads SGHNT; CDR2 reads YYREEE (reference sequence). The CDR3 runs to 14 residues. Trimming removed 4 bases at V and 1 base at J, with 12 bases between. DNA for the CDR3: TGTGCCAGCAGCCCGGACAGATTTTCCTACGAGCAGTACTTC. Its translation: CASSPDRFSYEQYF.

The chain joins TRBV5-1 to TRBJ2-1; 8 bases map to TRBD2. The length of the CDR3 is 15 residues. Trimming at V came to 4 bases and at J to 2 bases, leaving 5 bases not matched to a gene. Germline CDR1 SGHRS, CDR2 YFSETQ. DNA for the CDR3: TGCGCCAGCAGCCCGACGGGGGGGACCTACAATGAGCAGTTCTTC. Translation gives CASSPTGGTYNEQFF.

V usage is TRBV6-5 and J usage is TRBJ1-1; 11 bases agree with TRBD1. Looked up from germline, CDR1 is MNHEY and CDR2 is SVGAGI. Trimming removed 5 bases from V and 10 bases from J; junction bases left unmatched: 9. The CDR3 loop spans 14 amino acids. CDR3 residues: CASSRGGQGAGAFF. The CDR3 region has the DNA TGTGCCAGCAGTCGGGGCGGACAGGGGGCTGGAGCTTTCTTT.

V usage is TRBV7-2 and J usage is TRBJ2-7; no firm D call. Germline lookup yields CDR1 SGHTA and CDR2 FQGNSA. The V end lost 1 base, the J end lost 5 bases, and 6 bases lay between the germline ends. This CDR3 region has 12 residues. The CDR3 here is CASSLGENEQYF. The CDR3 coding sequence is TGTGCCAGCAGCTTAGGCGAGAACGAGCAGTACTTC.

J is TRBJ1-1 and V is TRBV7-2, with unresolved D. CDR1 and CDR2 (germline): SGHTA, FQGNSA. The CDR3 consists of 14 residues. V lost 1 base and J 4 bases, leaving 10 bases between the germline ends. DNA for the CDR3: TGTGCCAGCAGCTTAGTGTCGGGTCGCACTGAAGCTTTCTTT. Encoded protein: CASSLVSGRTEAFF. The variable domain in full, with the rest retrieved from reference TRBV7-2 and TRBJ1-1, is GAGVSQSPSNKVTEKGKDVELRCDPISGHTALYWYRQSLGQGLEFLIYFQGNSAPDKSGLPSDRFSAERTGGSVSTLTIQRTQQEDSAVYLCASSLVSGRTEAFFGQGTRLTVV.

A word on this clone: Relative to the germline gene, one junction end is altered; a read error may explain this. The chain combines TRBV7-7 with TRBJ2-1; 7 bases are a match to TRBD2. Per germline, CDR1 SSHAT and CDR2 FNYEAQ (reference sequence). The CDR3 runs 13 residues. The CDR3 sequence: CASSQHGEGEQFF. CDR3 coding DNA: TGTGCTAGCAGCCAGCACGGGGAGGGTGAGCAGTTCTTC.

The gene calls are TRBV5-1 and TRBJ1-2; D may be TRBD1 (5 bases). This CDR3 is built from 13 residues. Trimming stripped 0 bases from V and 6 bases from J, with 9 bases between. CDR1 is SGHRS and CDR2 is YFSETQ in the germline V gene. CDR3 sequence (DNA): TGCGCCAGCAGCTTGGGGGGGGGAGATGGCTACACCTTC. Its translation is CASSLGGGDGYTF.

This clone was recorded only once. V usage is TRBV11-2 and J usage is TRBJ2-5, with TRBD2 as a possible D gene (6 bases). V lost 5 bases and J 2 bases, leaving 12 bases between the germline ends. Looked up from germline, CDR1 is SGHAT and CDR2 is FQNNGV. The CDR3 covers 14 residues. CDR3 amino acids: CASSPLAAQETQYF. In DNA form, the CDR3 reads TGTGCCAGCAGCCCACTAGCTGCTCAAGAGACCCAGTACTTC.

The chain is built from TRBV5-6 and TRBJ2-2, with a tentative D call TRBD2 (5 bases). Trimming took 1 base from V and 0 from J, leaving 7 bases between them. This CDR3 is built from 15 residues. Per germline, CDR1 SGHDT and CDR2 YYEEEE. Here the CDR3 DNA reads TGTGCCAGCAGCTTGTACGGGACGAACACCGGGGAGCTGTTTTTT. Translating gives CASSLYGTNTGELFF. The entire variable domain, with the rest obtained from reference TRBV5-6 and TRBJ2-2, is as follows: DAGVTQSPTHLIKTRGQQVTLRCSPKSGHDTVSWYQQALGQGPQFIFQYYEEEERQRGNFPDRFSGHQFPNYSSELNVNALLLGDSALYLCASSLYGTNTGELFFGEGSRLTVL.

V is TRBV9 and J is TRBJ2-3; D may be TRBD1 (5 bases). This CDR3 contains 15 residues. CDR1 SGDLS and CDR2 YYNGEE come from the germline V gene. Trimming stripped 4 bases from V and 4 bases from J, with 16 bases between. This CDR3 is CASSSQGTHADTQYF. For the CDR3, the DNA is TGTGCCAGCAGCTCCCAGGGTACTCATGCAGATACGCAGTATTTT.

The V gene is TRBV4-2, the J gene TRBJ2-5, with 12 bases fitting TRBD2. After removal of 4 bases from V and 5 bases from J, the junction contained 14 bases not matched to a gene. This CDR3 region has 18 residues. The germline V gene has CDR1 LGHNA and CDR2 YNFKEQ. CDR3 nucleotides: TGTGCCAGCAGCCCTGGACTAGCGGGACGGCCCGGGTTCGAGACCCAGTACTTC. Translation: CASSPGLAGRPGFETQYF.

V and J are TRBV7-2 and TRBJ2-2; D gene uncertain. V shed 6 bases and J shed 2 bases, with 13 bases lying between them. The CDR3 consists of 15 residues. CDR1 and CDR2 (germline): SGHTA, FQGNSA. This CDR3 reads CASRLMAPNTGELFF. The CDR3 nucleotides are TGTGCCAGCAGACTAATGGCACCAAACACCGGGGAGCTGTTTTTT.

The V call is TRBV19, the J call TRBJ2-7; 9 bases match TRBD2. After removal of 5 bases from V and 1 base from J, the junction contained 9 bases not matched to a gene. This CDR3 is 16 amino acids long. Germline V CDR1 and CDR2: LNHDA, SQIVND (reference sequence). This CDR3 is CASSPIAGVSSYEQYF. The CDR3 DNA sequence: TGTGCCAGTAGTCCCATAGCGGGAGTGAGTTCCTACGAGCAGTACTTC.

The chain joins TRBV7-9 to TRBJ2-1; a possible D gene is TRBD1 (5 bases). This CDR3 is 16 amino acids long. The V gene lost 0 bases and the J gene lost 6 bases, with 15 bases spanning the gap. From germline, CDR1 is SEHNR and CDR2 FQNEAQ (reference sequence). CDR3 in amino acids: CASSLAQAGPRNEQFF. The CDR3 region has the DNA TGTGCCAGCAGCTTAGCGCAGGCAGGGCCACGCAATGAGCAGTTCTTC.

V usage is TRBV7-6 and J usage is TRBJ2-1; 8 nucleotides align to TRBD2. Germline-derived CDR1 and CDR2 are SGHVS and FNYEAQ. The CDR3 contains 15 residues. Trimming cost V 5 bases and J 0 bases; bases outside gene matches: 3. CDR3 coding DNA: TGTGCCAGCAGCCCCAGCGGGAGCTCCTACAATGAGCAGTTCTTC. Residues: CASSPSGSSYNEQFF.

The CDR3 region is CASSLGSNTGELFF. CDR3 sequence (DNA): TGTGCCAGCAGCTTGGGGAGCAACACCGGGGAGCTGTTTTTT. The V and J genes are TRBV7-6 and TRBJ2-2; D may be TRBD2 (5 bases). The germline gives CDR1 SGHVS, CDR2 FNYEAQ. V lost 3 bases, J lost 2 bases, and 7 bases lay in between. CDR3 length: 14 residues.